These 21 T cell receptor beta chains came from one sample sequenced in a study of T cells after yellow fever vaccination (dated by TCRdb to between 2018 and 2021). Preparation of the library involved 5' RACE. Sequencing took place on an Illumina HiSeq 2500. TCRdb reanalyzed the raw reads on its own, using fastp at Q25 for trimming and MiXCR for clone calling, and kept in-frame beta chains. One record per CDR3 amino acid sequence lists the most common genes and DNA. Present in this sample are approximately 610,000 distinct CDR3 sequences, around 16% of which were seen just once. The ten most abundant clones make up around a sixth of the sample. According to the study, the label for this sample's treatment or condition signals: live attenuated yellow fever vaccine strain. The sample was PBMCs, taken about 5 days after the first yellow fever vaccination. The receptors shown here come from a man younger than 30 who received the YFV17D yellow fever vaccine.

V gene TRBV5-6 combines with J gene TRBJ1-1, with 9 bases aligning to TRBD1. The trim removed 4 bases at V and 6 bases at J, leaving 13 bases unmatched. The CDR3 covers 16 residues. The germline V gene has CDR1 SGHDT and CDR2 YYEEEE. CDR3 in amino acids: CASSLYHRGPVAEAFF. CDR3 DNA sequence: TGTGCCAGCAGCCTTTACCACAGGGGGCCGGTGGCTGAAGCTTTCTTT.

This rearrangement joins TRBV12-3 or TRBV12-4 to TRBJ2-7; unclear D gene. This CDR3 comprises 12 residues. Trimming stripped 3 bases from V and 2 bases from J, with 5 bases between. The CDR3 region has the DNA TGTGCCAGCAGTTTTACAGCCTACGAGCAGTACTTC. This translates into CASSFTAYEQYF.

The chain uses TRBV7-2 and TRBJ1-2; D is unresolved. This CDR3 has 13 residues. The V end was cut by 1 base, the J end by 8 bases, with 11 bases between. Germline loops: CDR1 SGHTA, CDR2 FQGNSA. DNA for the CDR3: TGTGCCAGCAGCTTAGAAATGGGCGGGGGCTACACCTTC. Protein product: CASSLEMGGGYTF.

This clonotype came up a few times. The V gene is TRBV9, the J gene TRBJ1-3; unclear D gene. This CDR3 region has 17 residues. The germline V gene encodes CDR1 SGDLS and CDR2 YYNGEE. The V and J ends lost 1 base and 5 bases respectively, with 19 bases between them. The CDR3, as DNA: TGTGCCAGCAGCGTAACCCACGGAACGGTCCGAAGAAACACCATATATTTT. As protein: CASSVTHGTVRRNTIYF.

This clonotype was seen only a few times. The V call is TRBV4-1, the J call TRBJ1-4, with 9 bases aligning to TRBD1. Trimming took 6 bases from V and 8 from J; bases not matched to a gene: 4. Germline lookup yields CDR1 MGHRA and CDR2 YSYEKL. The CDR3 contains 13 residues. CDR3 protein: CASRGTGNEKLFF. Written as DNA, the CDR3 is TGCGCCAGCAGGGGGACAGGGAACGAAAAACTGTTTTTT.

The rearrangement links TRBV4-3 to TRBJ2-6; weak D call: TRBD1 (6 bases). V was clipped by 3 bases and J by 0 bases, with 9 bases between them. The CDR3 is 16 residues long. The germline V gene has CDR1 LGHNA and CDR2 YSLEER. CDR3 coding DNA: TGCGCCAGCAGCCAGCAGGGGCTCTCTGGGGCCAACGTCCTGACTTTC. Translated: CASSQQGLSGANVLTF.

CDR3 protein: CASSLGTFYGYTF. CDR3 nucleotides: TGTGCCAGCAGCTTAGGGACATTCTATGGCTACACCTTC. The chain carries TRBV7-9 and TRBJ1-2, with a weak D call TRBD1 (5 bases). The CDR3 is made up of 13 amino acids. V lost 1 base, J lost 4 bases, and 7 bases lay in between. From germline, CDR1 is SEHNR and CDR2 FQNEAQ (reference sequence).

This clonotype was recorded once. This may be a read error: a much more frequent sequence differs by one nucleotide. The J gene is TRBJ2-2, the V gene TRBV24-1, with D perhaps matching TRBD2 (5 bases). CDR3 length equals 13 residues. Looked up from germline, CDR1 is KGHDR and CDR2 is SFDVKD. This CDR3 is CATSERFTGEPFF. In DNA, the CDR3 is TGTGCCACCAGTGAACGGTTCACCGGGGAGCCGTTTTTT.

J is TRBJ2-7 and V is TRBV3-1; weak D call: TRBD1 (5 bases). Trimming pared 1 base from V and 2 bases from J, leaving 9 bases between. The CDR3 extends over 14 amino acids. The V gene's germline CDR1 is LGHDT and CDR2 YNNKEL (reference sequence). The CDR3 nucleotides are TGTGCCAGCAGCCAAGGGACATATACCTACGAGCAGTACTTC. It translates to CASSQGTYTYEQYF.

This clonotype turned up a few times. The chain has TRBV29-1 and TRBJ2-2, with D possibly being TRBD1 (6 bases). Trimming pared 3 bases from V and 0 bases from J, leaving 8 bases between. CDR3 length: 14 amino acids. Germline V CDR1 and CDR2: SQVTM, ANQGSEA. DNA for the CDR3: TGCAGCGTTGACGACAGGCCGAACACCGGGGAGCTGTTTTTT. Translating it yields CSVDDRPNTGELFF.

V and J are TRBV6-6 and TRBJ2-7, with 8 bases fitting TRBD2. CDR3 length: 13 amino acids. V lost 7 bases and J lost 3; bases outside the gene matches: 5. CDR1 and CDR2 from the germline V gene are MNHNY and SVGAGI (reference sequence). The CDR3 loop is CASNRGGDYEQYF. The CDR3 DNA reads as TGTGCCAGCAACCGGGGGGGGGACTACGAGCAGTACTTC.

This clonotype was observed at least ten times. The chain couples TRBV7-8 to TRBJ2-2, with D unclear. The CDR3 has 14 amino acids. The germline V and J ends were trimmed by 5 bases and 4 bases, with 11 bases remaining between them. Germline values: CDR1 SGHVS, CDR2 FQNEAQ. The DNA of the CDR3 is TGTGCCAGCAGCATCGGACGTTCCACCGGGGAGCTGTTTTTT. This encodes CASSIGRSTGELFF.

This clonotype was found a few times. The chain joins TRBV6-2 or TRBV6-3 to TRBJ2-2, with 9 nucleotides matching TRBD1. Trimming took 7 bases from V and 1 from J; bases not matched to a gene: 4. Germline loops: CDR1 MNHEY, CDR2 SVGEGT. The CDR3 sequence is 15 residues long. CDR3 loop: CASMTGQGNTGELFF. CDR3 sequence (DNA): TGTGCCAGCATGACGGGACAGGGGAACACCGGGGAGCTGTTTTTT.

This clonotype was seen a few times. The chain links TRBV3-1 to TRBJ2-1; the match to TRBD2 covers 8 bases. J was trimmed by 2 bases and V by 0 bases; bases with no gene match: 3. Germline V gene sequence: CDR1 LGHDT, CDR2 YNNKEL (reference sequence). The CDR3 is 16 residues long. DNA for the CDR3: TGTGCCAGCAGCCAAGACCCAGCGGGGGCCTACAATGAGCAGTTCTTC. Translation gives CASSQDPAGAYNEQFF.

This clonotype has a handful of counts. The chain employs TRBV5-5 and TRBJ2-5; perhaps TRBD2 as D (7 bases). The germline gives CDR1 SGHKS, CDR2 YYEKEE (reference sequence). V was clipped by 0 bases and J by 6 bases, with 18 bases between them. CDR3 size: 16 residues. CDR3 coding DNA: TGTGCCAGCAGCTTGGCCGAGGGGGGGTTCAGTAAGACCCAGTACTTC. Translated, it gives CASSLAEGGFSKTQYF.

The genes are TRBV5-5 and TRBJ2-5; possibly TRBD1 for D (5 bases). This CDR3 is 14 amino acids long. The germline V and J ends were trimmed by 4 bases and 5 bases, with 15 bases remaining between them. The germline V gene has CDR1 SGHKS and CDR2 YYEKEE (reference sequence). For the CDR3, the DNA is TGTGCCAGCAGCCAAAATCAGGGCTGGGAGACCCAGTACTTC. Its protein is CASSQNQGWETQYF.

The chain is built from TRBV11-2 and TRBJ2-1, with TRBD1 identical over 7 bases. The junction had 9 bases not matched to a gene; V was cut back by 2 bases and J by 8 bases. Per germline, CDR1 SGHAT and CDR2 FQNNGV. CDR3 length equals 15 residues. The CDR3 DNA reads as TGTGCCAGCAGCTTAAGCAGACAGGGTTTTGATGAGCAGTTCTTC. Amino acid sequence: CASSLSRQGFDEQFF.

This clonotype was counted only a few times. CDR3 residues: CASEVGVQETQYF. The CDR3 region has the DNA TGTGCCAGCGAAGTAGGGGTCCAAGAGACCCAGTACTTC. The V call is TRBV2, the J call TRBJ2-5; tentatively, D is TRBD1 (5 bases). The CDR3 extends over 13 amino acids. The germline gives CDR1 SNHLY, CDR2 FYNNEI. The V and J ends lost 8 bases and 1 base respectively, with 11 bases between them. The variable domain in full, with the rest retrieved from reference TRBV2 and TRBJ2-5, is EPEVTQTPSHQVTQMGQEVILRCVPISNHLYFYWYRQILGQKVEFLVSFYNNEISEKSEIFDDQFSVERPDGSNFTLKIRSTKLEDSAMYFCASEVGVQETQYFGPGTRLLVL.

The sample holds a few counts of this clonotype. The V call is TRBV28, the J call TRBJ2-1; 11 bases line up with TRBD2. The CDR3 extends over 15 amino acids. Germline V gene sequence: CDR1 MDHEN, CDR2 SYDVKM. V dropped 5 bases and J dropped 6; count of bases not matched to a gene: 6. CDR3 sequence (DNA): TGTGCCAGCAGTGATAGCGGGGGGGAATCCAATGAGCAGTTCTTC. Translating it yields CASSDSGGESNEQFF. The full variable domain, completed using reference TRBV28 and TRBJ2-1, is DVKVTQSSRYLVKRTGEKVFLECVQDMDHENMFWYRQDPGLGLRLIYFSYDVKMKEKGDIPEGYSVSREKKERFSLILESASTNQTSMYLCASSDSGGESNEQFFGPGTRLTVL.

This clonotype was observed a handful of times. The gene calls are TRBV11-2 and TRBJ2-7, with D perhaps matching TRBD1 or TRBD2 (5 bases each). Per the germline V gene, CDR1 is SGHAT and CDR2 is FQNNGV. Trimming left V 6 bases short and J 7 bases short, with 16 bases between. The CDR3 loop spans 13 amino acids. The CDR3 loop is CASSSGPTWEQYF. CDR3 DNA: TGTGCCAGCAGTTCGGGACCCACTTGGGAGCAGTACTTC.

The chain is built from TRBV20-1 and TRBJ2-2; weak D call: TRBD2 (6 bases). The CDR3 loop spans 14 amino acids. Germline V gene data show CDR1 as DFQATT and CDR2 as SNEGSKA (reference sequence). V was clipped by 1 base and J by 3 bases, with 9 bases between them. Written as DNA, the CDR3 is TGCAGTGCTAGAGCCGGGACTGACACCGGGGAGCTGTTTTTT. This translates into CSARAGTDTGELFF.